The entry below gives a single T cell receptor (beta chain) sequence along with its context. In the source study's methods: Cell counts per sample came from amplifying reference gene primers. The repertoire was sequenced with immunoSEQ multiplex PCR; TCRdb's copy has only in-frame clones and lacks some. V and J calls plus clone size are reproduced from that table; the DNA served to infer D and trimming. The sample holds around 260,000 clones, approximately 91% seen once. This sample was included in a study of blood T cell repertoires in COVID-19. Study-level information: Collection of acute and convalescent COVID-19 samples took place in the United States, Italy and Spain. In each case, the material was cDNA or gDNA derived from T cells, B-cell-depleted T cells, or PBMCs.

The V end lost 6 bases, the J end lost 3 bases, and 17 bases lay between the germline ends. The germline CDR1 and CDR2 sequences are MNHEY and SVGAGI. The CDR3 covers 15 residues. Material: peripheral blood. This TCR was sampled from a human donor in a cohort sampled during active COVID-19. V is TRBV6-5 and J is TRBJ1-1; tentatively, D is TRBD1 (6 bases). CDR3 sequence: CASSSFHRVYTEAFF. Written as DNA, the CDR3 is TGTGCCAGCAGCAGCTTCCACAGGGTCTACACTGAAGCTTTCTTT.